The 18 T cell receptor beta chains reported below all come from one sample, sequenced in a study of blood T cell repertoires in COVID-19. TCRdb's table, derived via immunoSEQ multiplex PCR, lists solely in-frame clones and lacks some. The data show about 90,000 clones, about 85% seen once. Sequenced material: peripheral blood. All receptors derive from an elderly man with active or convalescent COVID-19.

This clone turned up a few times. V is TRBV5-1 and J is TRBJ1-4; D call uncertain. V lost 4 bases, J lost 5 bases, and 12 bases lay in between. Germline CDR1 reads SGHRS; CDR2 reads YFSETQ. The CDR3 loop spans 14 amino acids. The CDR3 nucleotides read TGCGCCAGCAGCCCGGGTCCGTACAATGAAAAACTGTTTTTT. It yields the protein CASSPGPYNEKLFF.

The rearrangement joins TRBV28 to TRBJ2-7; D may be TRBD1 (6 bases). Germline V gene lookup returns CDR1 MDHEN and CDR2 SYDVKM. V shed 5 bases and J shed 0 bases, with 14 bases lying between them. This CDR3 region has 15 residues. CDR3 sequence: CASSNPPRGSYEQYF. CDR3 DNA: TGTGCCAGCAGTAACCCCCCCAGGGGCTCCTACGAGCAGTACTTC.

This clone was counted only a few times. The chain employs TRBV2 and TRBJ1-3, with TRBD1 matching 9 bases. V dropped 6 bases and J dropped 2; count of bases not matched to a gene: 5. The CDR3 extends over 15 amino acids. Germline V gene data show CDR1 as SNHLY and CDR2 as FYNNEI. Here the CDR3 reads CASRDRGLPGNTIYF. In DNA, the CDR3 is TGTGCCAGCAGGGACAGGGGTTTACCTGGAAACACCATATATTTT.

The gene calls are TRBV3-1 (or the pseudogene TRBV3-2) and TRBJ1-1; D is unclear. The CDR3 runs to 13 residues. Trimming shortened V by 4 bases and J by 1 base, and 7 bases separated the two germline ends. Germline assignment: CDR1 LGHDT and CDR2 YNNKEL (reference sequence). The CDR3 reads CASSRLANTEAFF. The CDR3 DNA reads as TGTGCCAGCAGCCGGCTCGCGAACACTGAAGCTTTCTTT.

The table lists this clone with a few counts. The chain joins TRBV18 to TRBJ2-5, with 13 bases aligning to TRBD2. Looked up from germline, CDR1 is KGHSH and CDR2 is LQKENI. The CDR3 runs to 16 residues. V shed 9 bases and J 1 base; nucleotides not matched to a gene: 8. This chain's CDR3 is CASRPGLAGTQETQYF. The CDR3 region has the DNA TGTGCCAGTCGCCCGGGACTAGCGGGGACCCAAGAGACCCAGTACTTC.

The rearrangement links TRBV2 to TRBJ1-2; no reliable D call. V lost 6 bases, J lost 0 bases, and 14 bases lay in between. The CDR3 extends over 15 amino acids. From germline, CDR1 is SNHLY and CDR2 FYNNEI. This chain's CDR3 is CASRASARANYGYTF. In DNA, the CDR3 is TGTGCCAGCAGGGCGAGCGCCAGAGCTAACTATGGCTACACCTTC. The full variable domain, rest sourced from reference TRBV2 and TRBJ1-2, is EPEVTQTPSHQVTQMGQEVILRCVPISNHLYFYWYRQILGQKVEFLVSFYNNEISEKSEIFDDQFSVERPDGSNFTLKIRSTKLEDSAMYFCASRASARANYGYTFGSGTRLTVV.

This chain connects TRBV28 to TRBJ1-1; 10 bases match TRBD1. CDR3 size: 16 residues. V trimming: 2 bases; J trimming: 3 bases; junction bases outside the gene matches: 6. In germline, CDR1 is MDHEN, CDR2 SYDVKM. The CDR3 protein is CASSLGVGTGDTEAFF. Written as DNA, the CDR3 is TGTGCCAGCAGTTTAGGCGTAGGGACAGGGGACACTGAAGCTTTCTTT.

The rearrangement joins TRBV18 to TRBJ2-1; D possibly corresponds to TRBD2 (6 bases). V shed 2 bases and J shed 2 bases, with 10 bases lying between them. The CDR3 spans 15 residues. Germline V CDR1 and CDR2: KGHSH, LQKENI. In DNA, the CDR3 is TGTGCCAGCTCACCAGGGGGAGGCACCTACAATGAGCAGTTCTTC. Amino acids: CASSPGGGTYNEQFF. Full variable domain (missing parts from reference TRBV18 and TRBJ2-1): NAGVMQNPRHLVRRRGQEARLRCSPMKGHSHVYWYRQLPEEGLKFMVYLQKENIIDESGMPKERFSAEFPKEGPSILRIQQVVRGDSAAYFCASSPGGGTYNEQFFGPGTRLTVL.

Here the CDR3 reads CASSSKGGGNTDTQYF. The CDR3 region has the DNA TGTGCCAGCAGCTCAAAGGGCGGGGGAAACACAGATACGCAGTATTTT. The gene calls are TRBV7-3 and TRBJ2-3; 7 bases are shared with TRBD2. The trim removed 4 bases at V and 2 bases at J, leaving 9 bases unmatched. Looked up from germline, CDR1 is SGHTA and CDR2 is FQGTGA. The CDR3 consists of 16 residues.

This clone was seen a handful of times. The V and J genes are TRBV5-4 and TRBJ1-2; 7 bases are shared with TRBD1. Germline V lookup: CDR1 SGHNT, CDR2 YYREEE (reference sequence). The CDR3 covers 14 residues. The trim removed 3 bases at V and 2 bases at J, leaving 4 bases unmatched. This CDR3 reads CASSSPQGNYGYTF. The CDR3, as DNA: TGTGCCAGCAGCTCACCACAGGGGAACTATGGCTACACCTTC.

This chain links TRBV6-1 with TRBJ1-6; D not resolved. The length of the CDR3 is 15 residues. Trimming left V 2 bases short and J 8 bases short, with 13 bases between. Per germline, CDR1 MNHNS and CDR2 SASEGT. CDR3 loop: CASSEPAGGDSPLHF. In nucleotides, the CDR3 is TGTGCCAGCAGTGAACCGGCAGGAGGTGATTCACCCCTCCACTTT.

The V call is TRBV21-1, the J call TRBJ2-4; the D call of TRBD1 is as the table states it, not checked on the DNA. TRBV21-1 is designated a pseudogene. The CDR3 is 17 residues long. The CDR3: CASSKQVCVLAKNIQYF. The CDR3 coding sequence is TGTGCCAGCTCGAAACAGGTCTGCGTTCTAGCCAAAAACATTCAGTACTTC.

V is TRBV7-8 and J is TRBJ2-3, with D uncertain. Between the trimmed V and J ends, which lost 5 bases and 4 bases, there was a span of 10 bases. The CDR3 totals 13 residues. Germline CDR1 reads SGHVS; CDR2 reads FQNEAQ. The CDR3 loop reads CASSRNRADTQYF. DNA for the CDR3: TGTGCCAGCAGCCGTAATCGCGCAGATACGCAGTATTTT. Filled out from reference TRBV7-8 and TRBJ2-3, the complete variable domain reads GAGVSQSPRYKVAKRGQDVALRCDPISGHVSLFWYQQALGQGPEFLTYFQNEAQLDKSGLPSDRFFAERPEGSVSTLKIQRTQQEDSAVYLCASSRNRADTQYFGPGTRLTVL.

V is TRBV19 and J is TRBJ1-4; 8 bases are shared with TRBD1. The germline CDR1 and CDR2 sequences are LNHDA and SQIVND (reference sequence). The CDR3 has 15 residues. With 9 bases clipped from V and 0 bases from J, the junction kept 6 bases outside the gene matches. CDR3 DNA sequence: TGTGCCAGCCAGACAGGGGAGTCAACTAATGAAAAACTGTTTTTT. It specifies CASQTGESTNEKLFF.

J is TRBJ2-7 and V is TRBV7-7; a weak D match, TRBD1 (6 bases). Germline V gene data show CDR1 as SSHAT and CDR2 as FNYEAQ (reference sequence). Trimming took off 5 bases at V and 6 bases at J, with 14 bases between the two ends. This CDR3 spans 13 amino acids. CDR3 amino acids: CASSPDSFLEQYF. For the CDR3, the DNA is TGTGCCAGCAGCCCGGACAGTTTTCTCGAGCAGTACTTC.

This chain links TRBV19 with TRBJ1-6, with 7 nucleotides matching TRBD1. Trimming cost V 5 bases and J 8 bases; bases outside gene matches: 9. Looked up from germline, CDR1 is LNHDA and CDR2 is SQIVND (reference sequence). The CDR3 spans 15 residues. CDR3 nucleotides: TGTGCCAGTAGTTTTCCCGAGGGGGCCTATTCACCCCTCCACTTT. It is translated as CASSFPEGAYSPLHF.

V is TRBV7-8 and J is TRBJ1-3; 8 bases line up with TRBD1. From germline, CDR1 is SGHVS and CDR2 FQNEAQ. The CDR3 totals 16 residues. The trim removed 5 bases at V and 0 bases at J, leaving 6 bases unmatched. Here the CDR3 DNA reads TGTGCCAGCAGCGAGGGACAGGTCTACTCTGGAAACACCATATATTTT. Residues: CASSEGQVYSGNTIYF.

The V and J genes are TRBV18 and TRBJ2-5, with D maybe TRBD2 (6 bases). Germline V gives CDR1 KGHSH, CDR2 LQKENI. The V and J ends lost 3 bases and 6 bases respectively, with 14 bases between them. The length of the CDR3 is 14 residues. The chain's CDR3 is CASSPRGSTKTQYF. The DNA for the CDR3 is TGTGCCAGCTCACCCCGGGGGTCAACGAAGACCCAGTACTTC.